The rows below give T cell receptor beta chains drawn from one sample of a study of blood T cell repertoires in COVID-19. TCRdb's table, derived via immunoSEQ multiplex PCR, lists solely in-frame clones and lacks some. The profile shows hundreds of thousands of clones, approximately 85% of them singletons. Sequencing was carried out using peripheral blood. Source of these receptors: a human donor in a cohort sampled during active COVID-19. Both conserved end residues are part of each CDR3. D genes are given only for firm matches. Size is omitted from some rows. Given values are once, few, many or a class for expanded clones.

D gene,V gene,J gene,clone size,CDR3 protein,CDR3 DNA
TRBD1,TRBV19,TRBJ2-1,.,CASSMGRTGGSYNEQFF,TGTGCCAGTAGTATGGGGAGGACAGGGGGCTCCTACAATGAGCAGTTCTTC
.,TRBV12-2,TRBJ2-7,.,CASRLEAGTPYEQYF,TGTGCAAGTCGCTTAGAGGCCGGGACACCCTACGAGCAGTACTTC
.,TRBV18,TRBJ1-6,once,CASSPGSRKDNSPLHF,TGTGCCAGCTCACCGGGGAGCAGGAAAGATAATTCACCCCTCCACTTT
TRBD1,TRBV5-4,TRBJ1-2,.,CASRGQGNYGYTF,TGTGCCAGCAGGGGACAGGGTAACTATGGCTACACCTTC
.,TRBV18,TRBJ1-5,.,CASSPAGRVNQPQHF,TGTGCCAGCTCACCTGCCGGGAGGGTAAATCAGCCCCAGCATTTT
TRBD1,TRBV7-2,TRBJ1-5,.,CASSFRQGYQPQHF,TGTGCCAGCAGCTTTCGACAGGGGTATCAGCCCCAGCATTTT
.,TRBV6-4,TRBJ1-2,.,CASSDQGQGYTF,TGTGCCAGCAGTGACCAGGGCCAAGGCTACACCTTC
.,TRBV4-1,TRBJ1-2,.,CASSQATTNYGYTF,TGCGCCAGCAGCCAAGCGACAACTAACTATGGCTACACCTTC
.,TRBV19,TRBJ1-1,.,CASSIQPESRTEAFF,TGTGCCAGTAGTATTCAGCCGGAATCGAGGACTGAAGCTTTCTTT
TRBD1,TRBV7-6,TRBJ1-3,.,CASSPKTGDGNTIYF,TGTGCCAGCAGCCCAAAGACAGGGGACGGAAACACCATATATTTT
TRBD1,TRBV19,TRBJ2-7,.,CASSITTGTHEQYF,TGTGCCAGTAGTATAACGACAGGGACCCACGAGCAGTACTTC
.,TRBV25-1,TRBJ1-1,.,CASSDRDSQAFF,TGTGCCAGCAGTGACAGGGACTCCCAAGCTTTCTTT
.,TRBV28,TRBJ1-5,.,CASFGAQRQPQHF,TGTGCCAGCTTTGGGGCACAAAGACAGCCCCAGCATTTT
.,TRBV10-3,TRBJ1-1,.,CASGTGKNTEAFF,TGTGCCTCGGGGACTGGGAAGAACACTGAAGCTTTCTTT
TRBD2,TRBV24-1,TRBJ2-3,.,CATSDLAGLAGGLRTDTQYF,TGTGCCACCAGTGATTTGGCCGGACTAGCGGGGGGCCTAAGAACAGATACGCAGTATTTT
.,TRBV7-9,TRBJ1-5,.,CASSGVGSLQHF,TGTGCCAGCAGCGGAGTCGGGTCACTCCAGCATTTT
.,TRBV5-1,TRBJ1-2,.,CASSSGGTYSVSYGYTF,TGCGCCAGCAGCTCTGGAGGGACGTACAGCGTGAGCTATGGCTACACCTTC
TRBD1,TRBV4-1,TRBJ1-2,.,CASSQERTGMGYGYTF,TGCGCCAGCAGCCAAGAAAGGACAGGAATGGGGTATGGCTACACCTTC
.,TRBV9,TRBJ1-6,once,CASSVAGYNSPLHF,TGTGCCAGCAGCGTTGCAGGGTATAATTCACCCCTCCACTTT
TRBD1,TRBV29-1,TRBJ2-7,.,CSALPGTGAAEQYF,TGCAGCGCCCTACCCGGGACAGGGGCTGCCGAGCAGTACTTC
.,TRBV5-4,TRBJ1-4,.,CASSTTRTGNEKLFF,TGTGCCAGCAGCACGACTCGGACGGGAAATGAAAAACTGTTTTTT
.,TRBV5-6,TRBJ1-2,once,CASSLDERGGYTF,TGTGCCAGCAGCTTAGATGAAAGGGGTGGCTACACCTTC
TRBD1,TRBV30,TRBJ1-4,.,CAWRGQSNEKLFF,TGTGCCTGGAGGGGACAGTCTAATGAAAAACTGTTTTTT
.,TRBV24-1,TRBJ2-3,.,CATSAEGGGTDTQYF,TGTGCCACCAGTGCGGAGGGGGGGGGCACAGATACGCAGTATTTT
.,TRBV15,TRBJ1-5,many,CATSRDKGVNQPQHF,TGTGCCACCAGCAGAGATAAGGGGGTGAATCAGCCCCAGCATTTT
.,TRBV6-5,TRBJ1-5,.,CASSYDLRQPQHF,TGTGCCAGCAGTTACGACCTGCGGCAGCCCCAGCATTTT
.,TRBV5-5,TRBJ1-2,.,CASSNRVSGYGYTF,TGTGCCAGCAGCAACAGGGTTTCGGGCTATGGCTACACCTTC
TRBD2,TRBV15,TRBJ2-3,.,CATSRAAGTQYF,TGTGCCACCAGCAGAGCAGCGGGGACGCAGTATTTT
.,TRBV19,TRBJ1-2,.,CASNLGAGSNYGYTF,TGTGCCAGCAATCTTGGGGCAGGGTCTAACTATGGCTACACCTTC
TRBD1,TRBV25-1,TRBJ2-5,.,CASSDTYTTGSETQYF,TGTGCCAGCAGTGACACCTACACGACAGGGTCAGAGACCCAGTACTTC
.,TRBV14,TRBJ2-3,once,CASSIADTQYF,TGTGCCAGCAGCATCGCAGATACGCAGTATTTT
.,TRBV21-1,TRBJ1-5,.,CASSKVLPGNQPQHF,TGTGCCAGCAGCAAGGTCCTCCCGGGCAATCAGCCCCAGCATTTT
.,TRBV15,TRBJ1-4,.,CATSRPIREAREKLFF,TGTGCCACCAGCAGACCGATTCGAGAGGCTAGAGAAAAACTGTTTTTT
.,TRBV7-8,TRBJ2-7,.,CASSMTDLYEQYF,TGTGCCAGCAGCATGACAGACCTCTACGAGCAGTACTTC
TRBD1,TRBV28,TRBJ2-3,.,CASSIGQGGDTQYF,TGTGCCAGCAGTATCGGACAGGGTGGCGATACGCAGTATTTT
.,TRBV25-1,TRBJ1-2,.,CASSSTVNYGYTF,TGTGCCAGCAGCTCAACAGTGAACTATGGCTACACCTTC
.,TRBV4-1,TRBJ2-7,.,CASSPEHLQGSYEQYF,TGCGCCAGCAGCCCTGAACATTTGCAGGGGTCCTACGAGCAGTACTTC
.,TRBV15,TRBJ2-7,.,CATSRVGFGEQYF,TGTGCCACCAGCAGAGTCGGGTTTGGTGAGCAGTACTTC
.,TRBV2,TRBJ1-5,.,CASSVRGQPQHF,TGTGCCAGCAGTGTAAGGGGTCAGCCCCAGCATTTT
.,TRBV4-1,TRBJ1-5,.,CASSQDGRGGNQPQHF,TGCGCCAGCAGCCAAGACGGGAGGGGAGGCAATCAGCCCCAGCATTTT